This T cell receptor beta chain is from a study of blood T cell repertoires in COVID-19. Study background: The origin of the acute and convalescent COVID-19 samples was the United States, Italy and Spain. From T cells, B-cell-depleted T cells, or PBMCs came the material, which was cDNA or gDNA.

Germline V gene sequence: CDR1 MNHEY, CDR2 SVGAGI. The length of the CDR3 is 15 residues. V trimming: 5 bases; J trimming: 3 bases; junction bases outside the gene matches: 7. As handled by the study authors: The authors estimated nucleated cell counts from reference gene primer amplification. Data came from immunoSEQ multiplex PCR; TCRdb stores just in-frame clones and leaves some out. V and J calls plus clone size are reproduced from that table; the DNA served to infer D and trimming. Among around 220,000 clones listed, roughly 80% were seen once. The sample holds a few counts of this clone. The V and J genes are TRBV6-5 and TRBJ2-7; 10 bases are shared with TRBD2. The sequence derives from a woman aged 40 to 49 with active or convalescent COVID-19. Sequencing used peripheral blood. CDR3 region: CASSPGLAADYEQYV. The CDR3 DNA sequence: TGTGCCAGCAGTCCCGGACTAGCGGCGGACTACGAGCAGTACGTC.